Following are 16 T cell receptor beta chains from one sample sequenced in a study of blood T cell repertoires in COVID-19. Using immunoSEQ multiplex PCR, the repertoire was profiled, and TCRdb retains in-frame clones only, with some absent. This table has approximately 250,000 clones, over 75% appearing once. Sequencing was performed on peripheral blood. These receptors all stem from a man aged 45-65 years with COVID-19, enrolled during active disease.

The chain carries TRBV6-6 and TRBJ1-1; D call uncertain. The CDR3 has 12 residues. Germline V lookup: CDR1 MNHNY, CDR2 SVGAGI (reference sequence). The V end lost 6 bases, the J end lost 6 bases, and 11 bases lay between the germline ends. In DNA form, the CDR3 reads TGTGCCAGCAGAGAGATAAGCGCTGAAGCTTTCTTT. Translated: CASREISAEAFF.

V gene TRBV4-1 combines with J gene TRBJ2-6; D not certain. V was cut by 0 bases and J by 0 bases, with 6 bases left in between. CDR3 length: 16 amino acids. Germline V CDR1 and CDR2: MGHRA, YSYEKL. The DNA for the CDR3 is TGCGCCAGCAGCCAAGAGCGGCACTCTGGGGCCAACGTCCTGACTTTC. This gives the protein CASSQERHSGANVLTF.

This clone appeared a single time. The V call is TRBV12-3 or TRBV12-4, the J call TRBJ1-2; maybe TRBD1 (6 bases). This CDR3 comprises 13 residues. Trimming removed 1 base at V and 14 bases at J, with 17 bases between. CDR3 coding DNA: TGTGCCAGCAGTTTAGAATACAGGGACGTAGGAACCTTC. It is translated as CASSLEYRDVGTF.

The rearrangement joins TRBV14 to TRBJ2-7; the D gene is possibly TRBD2 (5 bases). The CDR3 extends over 14 amino acids. Germline-derived CDR1 and CDR2 are SGHDN and FVKESK. Trimming took off 2 bases at V and 3 bases at J, with 11 bases between the two ends. The chain's CDR3 is CASSQPGNLYEQYF. DNA for the CDR3: TGTGCCAGCAGCCAACCGGGGAACCTCTACGAGCAGTACTTC.

The chain couples TRBV10-1 to TRBJ2-3; no firm D call. The CDR3 covers 12 residues. Between the trimmed V and J ends, which lost 0 bases and 6 bases, there was a span of 4 bases. Germline assignment: CDR1 WNHNN and CDR2 SYGVQD (reference sequence). The CDR3 loop reads CASSESEDTQYF. CDR3 DNA sequence: TGCGCCAGCAGTGAGTCGGAGGATACGCAGTATTTT.

This chain links TRBV5-6 with TRBJ2-2; TRBD2 matches 13 bases. J was trimmed by 2 bases and V by 2 bases; bases with no gene match: 6. Germline values: CDR1 SGHDT, CDR2 YYEEEE. The CDR3 spans 18 residues. Here the CDR3 DNA reads TGTGCCAGCAGCTTCCGGACTAGCGGGGGCCGAAACACCGGGGAGCTGTTTTTT. Translating gives CASSFRTSGGRNTGELFF.

The chain couples TRBV7-9 to TRBJ1-3; a possible D gene is TRBD1 (5 bases). Germline V lookup: CDR1 SEHNR, CDR2 FQNEAQ (reference sequence). Trimming took off 5 bases at V and 0 bases at J, with 11 bases between the two ends. This CDR3 spans 15 amino acids. CDR3 sequence reads: CASSPGANSGNTIYF. In nucleotides, the CDR3 is TGTGCCAGCAGCCCTGGGGCCAACTCTGGAAACACCATATATTTT.

The chain uses TRBV4-1 and TRBJ2-7; weak D call: TRBD2 (6 bases). V lost 0 bases to trimming and J lost 10 bases, with 19 bases between them. The CDR3 is 15 amino acids. Per the germline V gene, CDR1 is MGHRA and CDR2 is YSYEKL. CDR3 residues: CASSQDRTFAGLQYF. The DNA of the CDR3 is TGCGCCAGCAGCCAAGACCGAACTTTTGCGGGGCTCCAGTACTTC.

This chain uses TRBV3-1 (or the pseudogene TRBV3-2) with TRBJ2-2, with D possibly being TRBD1 (5 bases). The CDR3 covers 15 residues. Germline V CDR1 and CDR2: LGHDT, YNNKEL (reference sequence). Trimming stripped 2 bases from V and 4 bases from J, with 11 bases between. The CDR3 nucleotides are TGTGCCAGCAGCCAACAGGGCCTCCGCACCGGGGAGCTGTTTTTT. Translation gives CASSQQGLRTGELFF.

The chain employs TRBV7-8 and TRBJ2-7, with D uncertain. There are 12 residues in the CDR3. Looked up from germline, CDR1 is SGHVS and CDR2 is FQNEAQ. Trimming cost V 3 bases and J 2 bases, with 5 bases left between them. DNA of the CDR3: TGTGCCAGCAGCTTCGTAACCTACGAGCAGTACTTC. It encodes CASSFVTYEQYF.

V is TRBV19 and J is TRBJ1-5; weak D call: TRBD1 (6 bases). Germline V gene lookup returns CDR1 LNHDA and CDR2 SQIVND (reference sequence). The CDR3 contains 15 residues. Trimming took off 6 bases at V and 2 bases at J, with 14 bases between the two ends. The chain's CDR3 is CASRPGHGGNQPQHF. CDR3 DNA: TGTGCCAGTAGGCCGGGACACGGGGGCAATCAGCCCCAGCATTTT.

V and J are TRBV7-3 and TRBJ2-5; 9 bases agree with TRBD2. CDR3 length: 13 residues. The V gene's germline CDR1 is SGHTA and CDR2 FQGTGA. V shed 6 bases, J shed 5 bases, and the junction held 4 bases outside the gene matches. CDR3 DNA: TGTGCCAGCAGTCGAGGACTAGCGGAGACCCAGTACTTC. This codes for CASSRGLAETQYF. Looking up the rest from reference TRBV7-3 and TRBJ2-5 gives the full variable domain: GAGVSQTPSNKVTEKGKYVELRCDPISGHTALYWYRQSLGQGPEFLIYFQGTGAADDSGLPNDRFFAVRPEGSVSTLKIQRTERGDSAVYLCASSRGLAETQYFGPGTRLLVL.

The chain combines TRBV9 with TRBJ2-6; a possible D gene is TRBD1 (6 bases). The germline V gene encodes CDR1 SGDLS and CDR2 YYNGEE. V was pared by 2 bases and J by 3 bases, with 18 bases between. This CDR3 has 18 amino acids. CDR3 in amino acids: CASSVSGTSVYGANVLTF. The CDR3 DNA reads TGTGCCAGCAGCGTTTCCGGGACATCGGTATATGGGGCCAACGTCCTGACTTTC.

The chain links TRBV6-5 to TRBJ2-7; no firm D call. Germline V lookup: CDR1 MNHEY, CDR2 SVGAGI. The V and J ends lost 0 bases and 3 bases respectively, with 9 bases between them. The CDR3 loop spans 14 amino acids. CDR3 sequence reads: CASSYSRMGYEQYF. CDR3 DNA sequence: TGTGCCAGCAGTTACTCGAGGATGGGCTACGAGCAGTACTTC.

V is TRBV6-2 or TRBV6-3 and J is TRBJ1-6, with TRBD1 matching 7 bases. V gave up 6 bases and J gave up 7 bases; unmatched junction bases: 6. CDR1 is MNHEY, CDR2 SVGEGT, per germline. This CDR3 is built from 14 residues. The CDR3 is CASSAGQFNSPLHF. The CDR3 DNA reads TGTGCCAGCAGCGCGGGACAGTTCAATTCACCCCTCCACTTT.

The V and J genes are TRBV15 and TRBJ1-3, with 7 bases fitting TRBD1. Germline V gene sequence: CDR1 LNHNV, CDR2 YYDKDF (reference sequence). CDR3 size: 18 residues. V dropped 2 bases and J dropped 1; count of bases not matched to a gene: 11. CDR3 amino acids: CATSRTLTGSVSGNTIYF. The CDR3 DNA reads as TGTGCCACCAGCAGAACTCTGACAGGGTCTGTTTCTGGAAACACCATATATTTT.